These 20 T cell receptor beta chains were all obtained from the same sample, sequenced in a study of neurological immune-mediated disorders. TCRdb re-called the 5' RACE reads with MiXCR, one entry per CDR3 protein. The sample includes about 76,000 distinct CDR3 sequences, roughly 18% of them seen just once. Sequencing was done on a sample of PBMCs. The receptors were gathered from a woman in her thirties or forties in good health.

This clonotype was detected ten times or more. V usage is TRBV3-1 and J usage is TRBJ2-7; no clear D gene. The CDR3 totals 14 residues. Between the trimmed V and J ends, which lost 4 bases and 5 bases, there was a span of 15 bases. CDR1 and CDR2 (germline): LGHDT, YNNKEL (reference sequence). Here the CDR3 reads CASSLRPTQHEQYF. As DNA, the CDR3 is TGTGCCAGCAGCCTTCGACCTACTCAGCACGAGCAGTACTTC.

This clonotype has a handful of counts. V is TRBV6-5 and J is TRBJ2-3; 10 positions match TRBD1. The CDR3 is made up of 17 amino acids. Germline V CDR1 and CDR2: MNHEY, SVGAGI. V was clipped by 5 bases and J by 6 bases; unmatched bases: 14. The DNA for the CDR3 is TGTGCCAGCAGTCCTAGTAGACCGGGACAGGGGTTGGATACGCAGTATTTT. This sequence encodes CASSPSRPGQGLDTQYF.

Ten or more counts support this clonotype. The chain has TRBV5-6 and TRBJ2-7; 7 bases match TRBD1. This CDR3 is built from 16 residues. Trimming removed 2 bases from V and 6 bases from J; junction bases left unmatched: 14. Per germline, CDR1 SGHDT and CDR2 YYEEEE. In DNA form, the CDR3 reads TGTGCCAGCAGCTTAACCCCGACAGGGTACTCTTCCGAGCAGTACTTC. Its translation is CASSLTPTGYSSEQYF. Combining the CDR3 with reference TRBV5-6 and TRBJ2-7 gives the whole variable domain DAGVTQSPTHLIKTRGQQVTLRCSPKSGHDTVSWYQQALGQGPQFIFQYYEEEERQRGNFPDRFSGHQFPNYSSELNVNALLLGDSALYLCASSLTPTGYSSEQYFGPGTRLTVT.

This clonotype came up many times. The chain recombines TRBV20-1 with TRBJ2-7; D not certain. V lost 0 bases, J lost 4 bases, and 16 bases lay in between. The CDR3 consists of 15 residues. CDR1 is DFQATT, CDR2 SNEGSKA, per germline (reference sequence). DNA for the CDR3: TGCAGTGCTAGAGATCGGAAGGGTCTCGGATACGAGCAGTACTTC. It yields the protein CSARDRKGLGYEQYF.

This clonotype occurred many times. The chain has TRBV20-1 and TRBJ2-3, with 16 bases fitting TRBD2. CDR3 length equals 17 residues. Per germline, CDR1 DFQATT and CDR2 SNEGSKA (reference sequence). V gave up 5 bases and J gave up 4 bases; unmatched junction bases: 9. CDR3 nucleotides: TGCAGTGCTCTTCAGGGACTAGCGGGGGGGCCTGCAGATACGCAGTATTTT. Translation: CSALQGLAGGPADTQYF.

The chain carries TRBV6-1 and TRBJ2-5; no clear D. Germline CDR1 is MNHNS and CDR2 is SASEGT. V dropped 0 bases and J dropped 3 bases, with 8 bases sitting between them. This CDR3 has 14 amino acids. The CDR3 coding sequence is TGTGCCAGCAGTGAAGCGGCTAGGGAAGAGACCCAGTACTTC. This translates into CASSEAAREETQYF.

This clonotype was picked up many times. The CDR3 region has the DNA TGTGCCAGCAGCTTAGAGGGGCTGCCTTCCTACGAGCAGTACTTC. Translation gives CASSLEGLPSYEQYF. This rearrangement joins TRBV7-2 to TRBJ2-7; TRBD1 might be the D (5 bases). V was cut by 1 base and J by 1 base, with 11 bases left in between. Germline CDR1 SGHTA, CDR2 FQGNSA. This CDR3 comprises 15 residues. Full variable domain (missing parts from reference TRBV7-2 and TRBJ2-7): GAGVSQSPSNKVTEKGKDVELRCDPISGHTALYWYRQSLGQGLEFLIYFQGNSAPDKSGLPSDRFSAERTGGSVSTLTIQRTQQEDSAVYLCASSLEGLPSYEQYFGPGTRLTVT.

This clonotype was seen many times. This rearrangement joins TRBV7-8 to TRBJ2-5; 13 positions match TRBD2. CDR1 and CDR2 (germline): SGHVS, FQNEAQ. CDR3 length: 16 amino acids. The V segment lost 4 bases and the J segment 4 bases; nucleotides outside the gene matches: 6. This chain's CDR3 is CASSSVGLAGLETQYF. CDR3 nucleotides: TGTGCCAGCAGCTCCGTGGGACTAGCGGGGTTAGAGACCCAGTACTTC.

By share, this clonotype ranks as large. CDR3 DNA sequence: TGCGCCAGCAGCCCTATAAGACAGGGGGGTAACACTGAAGCTTTCTTT. Translation: CASSPIRQGGNTEAFF. The chain is built from TRBV5-1 and TRBJ1-1; 9 bases are a match to TRBD1. With V trimmed by 4 bases and J by 2 bases, 9 bases remained unmatched. The germline V gene has CDR1 SGHRS and CDR2 YFSETQ. The CDR3 is 16 amino acids.

The chain combines TRBV6-2 or TRBV6-3 with TRBJ2-3, with D uncertain. The CDR3 extends over 18 amino acids. Trimming pared 1 base from V and 5 bases from J, leaving 22 bases between. The germline V gene has CDR1 MNHEY and CDR2 SVGEGT. The CDR3 DNA sequence: TGTGCCAGCAGTTACTACCGCCGGTACCCCATAGACCAAGATACGCAGTATTTT. This sequence encodes CASSYYRRYPIDQDTQYF.

This clonotype was detected ten times or more. V and J are TRBV7-2 and TRBJ2-3, with TRBD2 as a possible D gene (6 bases). Looked up from germline, CDR1 is SGHTA and CDR2 is FQGNSA. The ends were cut back, 3 bases at V and 1 base at J, with 8 bases in the middle. The CDR3 has 14 amino acids. The CDR3 loop is CASSLQRGTDTQYF. Written as DNA, the CDR3 is TGTGCCAGCAGCTTGCAGCGGGGCACAGATACGCAGTATTTT. The full variable domain, rest sourced from reference TRBV7-2 and TRBJ2-3, is GAGVSQSPSNKVTEKGKDVELRCDPISGHTALYWYRQSLGQGLEFLIYFQGNSAPDKSGLPSDRFSAERTGGSVSTLTIQRTQQEDSAVYLCASSLQRGTDTQYFGPGTRLTVL.

There are many counts of this clonotype. V is TRBV20-1 and J is TRBJ2-1, with D perhaps assigned TRBD1 or TRBD2 (5 bases each). This CDR3 has 14 amino acids. Germline lookup yields CDR1 DFQATT and CDR2 SNEGSKA (reference sequence). Between the trimmed V and J ends, which lost 8 bases and 0 bases, there was a span of 14 bases. The CDR3 DNA is TGCAGTAGCAAGAGGGGCGGCTCCTACAATGAGCAGTTCTTC. Its translation: CSSKRGGSYNEQFF.

This clonotype was found many times. The chain joins TRBV5-1 to TRBJ2-2; D uncertain. Germline CDR1 SGHRS, CDR2 YFSETQ. V shed 3 bases and J shed 10 bases, with 13 bases lying between them. The CDR3 contains 13 residues. CDR3 residues: CASSWLPDQELFF. In nucleotides, the CDR3 is TGCGCCAGCAGCTGGCTACCCGACCAGGAGCTGTTTTTT. Looking up the rest from reference TRBV5-1 and TRBJ2-2 gives the full variable domain: KAGVTQTPRYLIKTRGQQVTLSCSPISGHRSVSWYQQTPGQGLQFLFEYFSETQRNKGNFPGRFSGRQFSNSRSEMNVSTLELGDSALYLCASSWLPDQELFFGEGSRLTVL.

This clonotype has a count of ten or more. The V gene is TRBV20-1, the J gene TRBJ2-7; D perhaps matches TRBD1 (5 bases). This CDR3 is built from 12 residues. Trimming stripped 1 base from V and 6 bases from J, with 10 bases between. From germline, CDR1 is DFQATT and CDR2 SNEGSKA (reference sequence). The CDR3 DNA follows: TGCAGTGCTAGAGGCAGGGAAGGCGAGCAGTACTTC. Its protein is CSARGREGEQYF.

This clonotype was observed at least ten times. The V and J genes are TRBV20-1 and TRBJ1-2; D is possibly TRBD1 (5 bases). V lost 4 bases and J lost 0, with 15 bases in between. CDR1 is DFQATT, CDR2 SNEGSKA, per germline (reference sequence). This CDR3 region has 15 residues. Written as DNA, the CDR3 is TGCAGTGCTATCCTCTGGGGCGGAACTAACTATGGCTACACCTTC. Protein sequence: CSAILWGGTNYGYTF.

This clonotype was picked up many times. This chain joins TRBV5-1 and TRBJ2-1, with D possibly being TRBD2 (5 bases). Germline CDR1 reads SGHRS; CDR2 reads YFSETQ. Trimming took off 3 bases at V and 8 bases at J, with 18 bases between the two ends. The CDR3 consists of 15 residues. The CDR3 DNA reads TGCGCCAGCAGCTCTTACCGAACACCGGAGGATGAGCAGTTCTTC. Protein sequence: CASSSYRTPEDEQFF.

There are many counts of this clonotype. The CDR3: CASSPGVSSYNEQFF. CDR3 in DNA: TGTGCCAGCAGCCCGGGTGTAAGCTCCTACAATGAGCAGTTCTTC. The gene calls are TRBV18 and TRBJ2-1; D remains ambiguous. Trimming removed 8 bases from V and 0 bases from J, with 14 bases in between. Germline lookup yields CDR1 KGHSH and CDR2 LQKENI. The CDR3 totals 15 residues.

This clonotype was recorded many times. V usage is TRBV12-3 or TRBV12-4 and J usage is TRBJ2-3; D might be TRBD2 (5 bases). V was cut by 3 bases and J by 2 bases, with 9 bases left in between. The CDR3 spans 14 residues. CDR3 nucleotides: TGTGCCAGCAGTTTCCGGACTGACACAGATACGCAGTATTTT. Protein product: CASSFRTDTDTQYF.

This chain joins TRBV6-1 and TRBJ2-7, with D uncertain. V shed 6 bases and J shed 2 bases, with 14 bases lying between them. In germline, CDR1 is MNHNS, CDR2 SASEGT. CDR3 length: 14 amino acids. CDR3 nucleotides: TGTGCCAGCAGCAGCGAAACCGGCGCCTACGAGCAGTACTTC. Its protein is CASSSETGAYEQYF.

This clonotype was detected many times. The chain links TRBV7-2 to TRBJ1-2; maybe TRBD1 (5 bases). The CDR3 totals 15 residues. Trimming left V 5 bases short and J 0 bases short, with 13 bases between. Germline values: CDR1 SGHTA, CDR2 FQGNSA. The CDR3: CASSLGGAANYGYTF. CDR3 coding DNA: TGTGCCAGCAGCCTGGGTGGGGCAGCTAACTATGGCTACACCTTC.